The T cell receptor (beta chain) described here comes from a study of CD8+ T cells in alopecia areata. Regarding the study as a whole: A single nonresponder leaves the baseline CD8+ expansion link to response uncertain.

As for this clone: What it binds is unknown.

Reverse transcription of extracted RNA yielded cDNA, which provided the sequencing template. The table came from immunoSEQ multiplex PCR; TCRdb's copy has only in-frame clones and leaves some out. The sample records approximately 200,000 clones, approximately 60% being singletons. As to treatment: oral pan-JAK inhibitor, 5-10 mg twice daily. Alopecia areata patients provided lesional scalp punch biopsies and peripheral blood. This sample comprised CD4+ T cells sorted from blood, obtained at week 4, from a patient treated with tofacitinib. The clonotype was recovered from a human donor with alopecia areata.

The CDR3: CASSYLSGQGGYEQYF. The CDR3 bases are TGTGCCAGCAGTTATTTATCGGGACAGGGGGGCTACGAGCAGTACTTC. The rearrangement links TRBV6-5 to TRBJ2-7; 11 nucleotides agree with TRBD1. The CDR3 sequence is 16 residues long. Trimming removed 3 bases from V and 3 bases from J; junction bases left unmatched: 7. The germline CDR1 and CDR2 sequences are MNHEY and SVGAGI.